Shown below are 20 T cell receptor beta chains from a single sample sequenced in a study of CD8 T cells in ankylosing spondylitis. The antigens these receptors bind are not known. MiXCR, run by TCRdb on the 5' RACE reads, gives a single entry per CDR3 protein. The sample has around 100,000 distinct CDR3 sequences, approximately 8.9% seen once; the top ten hold 30% to 35%. Whole-study results and caveats: What seemed typical of ankylosing spondylitis blood was a TCR beta motif built from about 8 highly homologous variants.

The source material was blood, either unsorted or a sorted T cell fraction (not recorded which). These receptors were taken from a male donor with ankylosing spondylitis.

This clonotype was observed a handful of times. The gene calls are TRBV11-1 and TRBJ1-1; 10 nucleotides agree with TRBD1. Germline V CDR1 and CDR2: SGHAT, FQDESV (reference sequence). The CDR3 consists of 18 residues. The V gene end was trimmed by 2 bases and the J gene end by 1 base; junction bases not matched to a gene: 10. CDR3 sequence: CASSLIGQGGRKNTEAFF. The CDR3 nucleotides are TGTGCCAGCAGCTTAATCGGACAGGGGGGGAGAAAGAACACTGAAGCTTTCTTT.

The chain is built from TRBV10-3 and TRBJ2-1, with 9 positions matching TRBD2. Per germline, CDR1 ENHRY and CDR2 SYGVKD. There are 17 residues in the CDR3. V lost 0 bases, J lost 6 bases, and 9 bases stayed unmatched. CDR3 in amino acids: CAISESYQREEGNEQFF. The CDR3 DNA sequence: TGTGCCATCAGTGAGTCGTACCAGCGGGAGGAGGGCAATGAGCAGTTCTTC.

The V gene is TRBV15, the J gene TRBJ2-3; D remains unclear. The V and J ends lost 6 bases and 0 bases respectively, with 10 bases between them. Germline CDR1 is LNHNV and CDR2 is YYDKDF (reference sequence). The CDR3 has 14 amino acids. In nucleotides, the CDR3 is TGTGCCACCAGTTCCCGCGGTAGCACAGATACGCAGTATTTT. The encoded protein is CATSSRGSTDTQYF.

J is TRBJ2-7 and V is TRBV5-8, with 11 bases matching TRBD2. The CDR3 length is 16 residues. V shed 4 bases, J shed 1 base, and the junction held 7 bases outside the gene matches. Germline V gives CDR1 SGHTS, CDR2 YDEGEE. The chain's CDR3 is CASSRVASGRSYEQYF. Here the CDR3 DNA reads TGTGCCAGCAGCAGGGTGGCTAGCGGGAGGTCCTACGAGCAGTACTTC.

The chain couples TRBV14 to TRBJ2-7; no clear D. Trimming took 4 bases from V and 0 from J, leaving 13 bases between them. The germline CDR1 and CDR2 sequences are SGHDN and FVKESK. CDR3 length equals 15 residues. CDR3 nucleotide sequence: TGTGCCAGCAGCCGCCGTGCACAGAGCTCCTACGAGCAGTACTTC. Translated, it gives CASSRRAQSSYEQYF.

The table lists this clonotype with many counts. The CDR3: CASSWSLAVADTQYF. CDR3 nucleotides: TGCGCCAGCAGTTGGAGTCTTGCAGTAGCAGATACGCAGTATTTT. The genes are TRBV5-1 and TRBJ2-3; D is uncertain. The CDR3 loop spans 15 amino acids. V was shortened by 5 bases and J by 4 bases, with 17 bases between the two germline ends. The V gene's germline CDR1 is SGHRS and CDR2 YFSETQ.

The sample holds many counts of this clonotype. This sequence joins TRBV7-8 and TRBJ1-1, with a tentative D call TRBD1 (6 bases). The CDR3 is 15 amino acids. Trimming took off 5 bases at V and 4 bases at J, with 17 bases between the two ends. The germline V gene encodes CDR1 SGHVS and CDR2 FQNEAQ. The CDR3 DNA reads TGTGCCAGCAGCCCCTCCCGGGGGGGCAGCACTGAAGCTTTCTTT. It codes for CASSPSRGGSTEAFF. The full variable domain, completed using reference TRBV7-8 and TRBJ1-1, is GAGVSQSPRYKVAKRGQDVALRCDPISGHVSLFWYQQALGQGPEFLTYFQNEAQLDKSGLPSDRFFAERPEGSVSTLKIQRTQQEDSAVYLCASSPSRGGSTEAFFGQGTRLTVV.

This clonotype was seen many times. V gene TRBV12-3 or TRBV12-4 combines with J gene TRBJ2-5; 9 bases are a match to TRBD1. The CDR3 covers 14 residues. The junction had 9 bases not matched to a gene; V was cut back by 5 bases and J by 8 bases. CDR3 region: CASSQPGQGPTQYF. Here the CDR3 DNA reads TGTGCCAGCAGTCAACCGGGACAGGGTCCTACCCAGTACTTC.

In its sample, this clonotype was seen a few times. This sequence joins TRBV6-1 and TRBJ1-6; unclear D gene. The CDR3 spans 14 residues. Germline loops: CDR1 MNHNS, CDR2 SASEGT. Trimming shortened V by 10 bases and J by 8 bases, and 18 bases separated the two germline ends. The CDR3 sequence: CATSGRASYSPLHF. CDR3 nucleotides: TGTGCCACCTCCGGAAGGGCCTCCTATTCACCCCTCCACTTT.

This clonotype was counted only a few times. The chain employs TRBV5-1 and TRBJ1-4; D is unclear. Germline V gives CDR1 SGHRS, CDR2 YFSETQ. The V and J ends lost 2 bases and 3 bases respectively, with 11 bases between them. The CDR3 sequence is 15 residues long. CDR3 sequence (DNA): TGCGCCAGCAGCTTATTCGGCGGGGCTAATGAAAAACTGTTTTTT. Amino acids: CASSLFGGANEKLFF.

V usage is TRBV24-1 and J usage is TRBJ2-3; 13 bases match TRBD2. CDR3 length: 22 amino acids. V was pared by 7 bases and J by 0 bases, with 21 bases of the junction left unmatched. CDR1 is KGHDR and CDR2 is SFDVKD in the germline V gene. For the CDR3, the DNA is TGTGCCACCAGAATCCCTAAGAAACCCTTGGGACTAGCGGGGCCTAGCACAGATACGCAGTATTTT. Translated, it gives CATRIPKKPLGLAGPSTDTQYF.

The sample holds many counts of this clonotype. The chain combines TRBV25-1 with TRBJ2-5; 7 bases line up with TRBD1. CDR3 length equals 13 residues. Germline assignment: CDR1 MGHDK and CDR2 SYGVNS. J gave up 4 bases and V 6 bases, and 5 bases lay outside the gene matches. This CDR3 is CASSRQGPETQYF. The CDR3, as DNA: TGTGCCAGCAGCAGACAGGGACCAGAGACCCAGTACTTC.

This clonotype was observed a few times. The chain links TRBV18 to TRBJ2-5; D unresolved. The germline V and J ends were trimmed by 3 bases and 1 base, with 12 bases remaining between them. The germline gives CDR1 KGHSH, CDR2 LQKENI. The CDR3 runs 15 residues. In DNA, the CDR3 is TGTGCCAGCTCACCGAGACGGAACCTCCAAGAGACCCAGTACTTC. Amino acids: CASSPRRNLQETQYF.

This clonotype was seen more than once but under ten times. The chain joins TRBV6-1 to TRBJ2-4; 8 nucleotides line up with TRBD1. The germline gives CDR1 MNHNS, CDR2 SASEGT. Trimming at V came to 2 bases and at J to 7 bases, leaving 10 bases not matched to a gene. The CDR3 runs 16 residues. CDR3 amino acids: CASSELDRGPGNIQYF. CDR3 nucleotides: TGTGCCAGCAGTGAACTCGACAGGGGCCCCGGGAACATTCAGTACTTC.

This clonotype showed up many times. The chain combines TRBV7-6 with TRBJ2-7; D is ambiguous. Trimming pared 1 base from V and 0 bases from J, leaving 7 bases between. This CDR3 contains 14 residues. Germline-derived CDR1 and CDR2 are SGHVS and FNYEAQ. This chain's CDR3 is CASSLGLGSYEQYF. The CDR3 coding sequence is TGTGCCAGCAGCTTAGGGCTTGGCTCCTACGAGCAGTACTTC.

The chain uses TRBV12-3 or TRBV12-4 and TRBJ2-1, with D possibly being TRBD1 (6 bases). Trimming shortened V by 10 bases and J by 0 bases, and 13 bases separated the two germline ends. This CDR3 has 14 residues. The CDR3 is CATTEDSSYNEQFF. In DNA form, the CDR3 reads TGTGCCACCACAGAGGACAGCTCCTACAATGAGCAGTTCTTC.

V usage is TRBV11-2 and J usage is TRBJ2-7; 7 nucleotides match TRBD1. The CDR3 runs 16 residues. The ends lost 1 base at V and 7 bases at J; junction bases unmatched: 13. Looked up from germline, CDR1 is SGHAT and CDR2 is FQNNGV. As DNA, the CDR3 is TGTGCCAGCAGCTTAGTTACAGGGGACCTCACTGTGGAGCAGTACTTC. Encoded protein: CASSLVTGDLTVEQYF.

Ten or more counts support this clonotype. This chain links TRBV5-6 with TRBJ1-5; 9 bases map to TRBD1. The CDR3 sequence is 14 residues long. J lost 5 bases, V lost 3 bases, and 3 bases had no gene match. CDR1 and CDR2 (germline): SGHDT, YYEEEE. The CDR3 DNA reads as TGTGCCAGCAGCTGGGGACAGGGAGATCAGCCCCAGCATTTT. This codes for CASSWGQGDQPQHF.

This clonotype was counted between two and nine times. This chain links TRBV20-1 with TRBJ2-1; 11 nucleotides line up with TRBD1. This CDR3 is built from 13 residues. Germline CDR1 DFQATT, CDR2 SNEGSKA (reference sequence). V trimming: 2 bases; J trimming: 14 bases; junction bases outside the gene matches: 8. The CDR3 region has the DNA TGCAGTGCTAGATTCCCGGGACAGGGGGTTGAGTTCTTC. It specifies CSARFPGQGVEFF.

This clonotype was observed a few times. V and J are TRBV4-2 and TRBJ1-2; 7 bases match TRBD1. The germline gives CDR1 LGHNA, CDR2 YNFKEQ. V dropped 1 base and J dropped 3; count of bases not matched to a gene: 2. This CDR3 has 14 residues. CDR3 sequence (DNA): TGTGCCAGCAGCCAAGTAACAGGGGACTATGGCTACACCTTC. Its translation is CASSQVTGDYGYTF.